The T cell receptor (beta chain) under discussion was sequenced for a study of vaccination effects on CD4 cells after COVID-19. For the study at large: The vaccine given was either BNT162b2 or mRNA-1273, in two doses.

V was cut by 4 bases and J by 4 bases, with 11 bases left in between. Germline lookup yields CDR1 SGHRS and CDR2 YFSETQ. There are 13 residues in the CDR3. TCRdb's copy holds only in-frame clones and misses some; the assay was immunoSEQ multiplex PCR. Here the sample spans around 20,000 clones, about 70% being singletons. Comment on this clone: Its antigen is undetermined.

Expansion of antigen-specific CD4+ T cells with viral peptide pools was carried out by the ViraFEST assay before sequencing. Between days 10 and 11 of culture, CD4+ T cells were separated out. Vaccinated participants had no history of SARS-CoV-2 infection and tested negative for nucleocapsid antibodies. Cultures got half-medium changes with IL-2 on days 3 and 7. This TCR was recovered from a human donor who received a COVID-19 vaccine. The material was CD4+ T cells from PBMCs cultured with HCoV-229E spike peptides, obtained before COVID-19 vaccination. V and J are TRBV5-1 and TRBJ2-5, with D tentatively TRBD2 (7 bases). CDR3 in DNA: TGCGCCAGCAGCGAGGGGGGGAGAGAGACCCAGTACTTC. Translating it yields CASSEGGRETQYF.